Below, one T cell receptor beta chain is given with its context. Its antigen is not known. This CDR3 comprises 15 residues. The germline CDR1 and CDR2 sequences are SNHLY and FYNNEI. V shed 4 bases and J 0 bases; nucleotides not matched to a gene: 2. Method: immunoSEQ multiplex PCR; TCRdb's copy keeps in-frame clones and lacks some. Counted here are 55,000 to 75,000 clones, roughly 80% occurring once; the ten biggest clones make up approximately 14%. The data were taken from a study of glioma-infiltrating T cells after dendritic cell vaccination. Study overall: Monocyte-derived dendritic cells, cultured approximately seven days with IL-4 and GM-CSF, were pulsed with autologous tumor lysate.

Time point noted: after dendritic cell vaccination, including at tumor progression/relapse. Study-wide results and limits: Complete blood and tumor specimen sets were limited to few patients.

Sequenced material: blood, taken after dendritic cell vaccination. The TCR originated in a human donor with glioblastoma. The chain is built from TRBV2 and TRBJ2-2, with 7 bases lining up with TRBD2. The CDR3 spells CASSGLAANTGELFF. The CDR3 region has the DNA TGTGCCAGCAGTGGGCTAGCGGCGAACACCGGGGAGCTGTTTTTT.